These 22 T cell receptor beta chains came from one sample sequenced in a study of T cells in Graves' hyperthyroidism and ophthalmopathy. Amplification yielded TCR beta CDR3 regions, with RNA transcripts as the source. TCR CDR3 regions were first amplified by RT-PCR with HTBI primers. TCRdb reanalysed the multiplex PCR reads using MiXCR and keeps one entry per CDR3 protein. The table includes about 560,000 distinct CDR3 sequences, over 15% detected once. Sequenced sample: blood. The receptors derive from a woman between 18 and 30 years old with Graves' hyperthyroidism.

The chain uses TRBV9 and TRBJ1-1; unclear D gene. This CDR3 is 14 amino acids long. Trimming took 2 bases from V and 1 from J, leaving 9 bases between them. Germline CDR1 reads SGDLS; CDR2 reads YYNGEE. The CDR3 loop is CASSVGGQNTEAFF. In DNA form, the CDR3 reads TGTGCCAGCAGCGTGGGCGGCCAGAACACTGAAGCTTTCTTT. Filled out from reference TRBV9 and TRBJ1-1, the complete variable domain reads DSGVTQTPKHLITATGQRVTLRCSPRSGDLSVYWYQQSLDQGLQFLIQYYNGEERAKGNILERFSAQQFPDLHSELNLSSLELGDSALYFCASSVGGQNTEAFFGQGTRLTVV.

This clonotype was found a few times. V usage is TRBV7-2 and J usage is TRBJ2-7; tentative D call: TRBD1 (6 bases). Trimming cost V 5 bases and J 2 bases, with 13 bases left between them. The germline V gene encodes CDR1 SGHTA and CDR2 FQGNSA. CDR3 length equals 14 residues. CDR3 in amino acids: CASSEGDAAYEQYF. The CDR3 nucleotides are TGTGCCAGCAGCGAGGGGGACGCCGCCTACGAGCAGTACTTC.

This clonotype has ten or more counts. Written as DNA, the CDR3 is TGTGCCAGCAGTGAACTGGGACAGGGGTTGAACACTGAAGCTTTCTTT. Its translation: CASSELGQGLNTEAFF. The V call is TRBV2, the J call TRBJ1-1, with TRBD1 identical over 10 bases. Germline CDR1 is SNHLY and CDR2 is FYNNEI. V lost 2 bases to trimming and J lost 0 bases; unmatched junction nucleotides: 3. The CDR3 is 16 residues long.

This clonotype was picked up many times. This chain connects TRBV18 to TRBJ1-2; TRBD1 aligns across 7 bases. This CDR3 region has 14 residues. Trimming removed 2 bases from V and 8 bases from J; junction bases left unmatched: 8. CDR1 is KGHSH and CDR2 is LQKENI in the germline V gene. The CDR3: CASSPEGQTFGYTF. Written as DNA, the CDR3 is TGTGCCAGCTCACCAGAGGGACAGACGTTCGGCTACACCTTC.

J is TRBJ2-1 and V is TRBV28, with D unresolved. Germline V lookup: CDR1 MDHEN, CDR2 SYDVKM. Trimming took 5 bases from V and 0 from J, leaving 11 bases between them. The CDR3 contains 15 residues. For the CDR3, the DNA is TGTGCCAGCAGTCGAGCTTACAGCTCCTACAATGAGCAGTTCTTC. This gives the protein CASSRAYSSYNEQFF.

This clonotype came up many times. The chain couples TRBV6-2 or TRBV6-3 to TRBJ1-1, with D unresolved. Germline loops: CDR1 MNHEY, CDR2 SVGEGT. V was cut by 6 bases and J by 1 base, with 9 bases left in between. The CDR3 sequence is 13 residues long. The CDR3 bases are TGTGCCAGCAGGACGGGCCCGAACACTGAAGCTTTCTTT. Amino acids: CASRTGPNTEAFF.

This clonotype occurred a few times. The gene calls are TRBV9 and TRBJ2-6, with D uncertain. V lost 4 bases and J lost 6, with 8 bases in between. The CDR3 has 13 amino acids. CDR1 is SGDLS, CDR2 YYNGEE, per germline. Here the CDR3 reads CASSLPSANVLTF. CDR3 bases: TGTGCCAGCAGCCTACCCTCGGCCAACGTCCTGACTTTC.

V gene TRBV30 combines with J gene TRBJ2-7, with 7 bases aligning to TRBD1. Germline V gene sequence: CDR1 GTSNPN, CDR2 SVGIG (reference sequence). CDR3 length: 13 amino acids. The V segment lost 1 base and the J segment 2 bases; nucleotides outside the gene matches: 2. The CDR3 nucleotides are TGTGCCTGGAGTGCGGACAGGACCTACGAGCAGTACTTC. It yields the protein CAWSADRTYEQYF.

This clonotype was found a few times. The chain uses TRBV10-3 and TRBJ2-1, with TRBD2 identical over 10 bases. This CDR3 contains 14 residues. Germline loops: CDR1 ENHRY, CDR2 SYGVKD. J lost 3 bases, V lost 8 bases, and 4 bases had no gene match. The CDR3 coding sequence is TGTGCCATCGCCATAGCGGGAGGCTACAATGAGCAGTTCTTC. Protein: CAIAIAGGYNEQFF.

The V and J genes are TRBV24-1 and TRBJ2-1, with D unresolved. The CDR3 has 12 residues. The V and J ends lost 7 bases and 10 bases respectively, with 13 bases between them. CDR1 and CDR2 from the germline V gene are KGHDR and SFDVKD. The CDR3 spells CATSDGSYEQFF. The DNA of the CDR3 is TGTGCCACCAGCGACGGATCCTACGAGCAGTTCTTC.

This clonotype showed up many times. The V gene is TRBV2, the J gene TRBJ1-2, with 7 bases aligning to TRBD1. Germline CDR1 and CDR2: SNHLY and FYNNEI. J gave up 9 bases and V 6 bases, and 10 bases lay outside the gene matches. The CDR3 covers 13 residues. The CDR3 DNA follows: TGTGCCAGCAGCCCCGACAGGGACGAGAGCTACACCTTC. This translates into CASSPDRDESYTF. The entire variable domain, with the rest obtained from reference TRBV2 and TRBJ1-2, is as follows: EPEVTQTPSHQVTQMGQEVILRCVPISNHLYFYWYRQILGQKVEFLVSFYNNEISEKSEIFDDQFSVERPDGSNFTLKIRSTKLEDSAMYFCASSPDRDESYTFGSGTRLTVV.

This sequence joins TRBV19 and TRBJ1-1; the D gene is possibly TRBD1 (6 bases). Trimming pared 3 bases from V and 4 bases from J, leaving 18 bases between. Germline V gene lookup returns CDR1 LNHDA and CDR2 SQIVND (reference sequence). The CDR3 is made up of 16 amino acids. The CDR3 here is CASSILSGGAGTEAFF. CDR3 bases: TGTGCCAGTAGTATCCTCTCGGGGGGGGCGGGCACTGAAGCTTTCTTT.

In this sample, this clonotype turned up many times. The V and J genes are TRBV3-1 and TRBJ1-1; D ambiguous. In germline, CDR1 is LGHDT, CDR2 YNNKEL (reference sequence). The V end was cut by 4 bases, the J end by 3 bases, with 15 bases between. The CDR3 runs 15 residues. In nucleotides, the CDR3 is TGTGCCAGCAGCCCCTGGACCACGGCGGACACTGAAGCTTTCTTT. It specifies CASSPWTTADTEAFF.

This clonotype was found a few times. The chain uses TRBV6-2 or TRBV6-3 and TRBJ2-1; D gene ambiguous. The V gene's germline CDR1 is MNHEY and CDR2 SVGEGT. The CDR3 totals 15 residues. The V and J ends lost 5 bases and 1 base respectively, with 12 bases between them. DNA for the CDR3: TGTGCCAGCAGTGCCCTGGACGGTTCCTACAATGAGCAGTTCTTC. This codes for CASSALDGSYNEQFF.

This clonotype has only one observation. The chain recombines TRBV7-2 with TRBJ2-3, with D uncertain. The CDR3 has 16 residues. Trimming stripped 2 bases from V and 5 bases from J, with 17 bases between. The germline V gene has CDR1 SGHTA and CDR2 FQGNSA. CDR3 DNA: TGTGCCAGCAGCTTAAAAATTGGGCTAGGCGTAGATACGCAGTATTTT. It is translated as CASSLKIGLGVDTQYF.

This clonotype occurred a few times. CDR3 nucleotide sequence: TGTGCCAGCAGTATACAGGGCTCCTACAATGAGCAGTTCTTC. Protein sequence: CASSIQGSYNEQFF. V usage is TRBV6-1 and J usage is TRBJ2-1, with D maybe TRBD1 (6 bases). In germline, CDR1 is MNHNS, CDR2 SASEGT. Deletions cut 5 bases from V and 0 bases from J, with 8 bases between. This CDR3 contains 14 residues.

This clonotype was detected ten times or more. The CDR3 nucleotides read TGTGCCAGCAGCTTAAGTCGAGCGGTACACGATGAGCAGTTCTTC. Protein sequence: CASSLSRAVHDEQFF. The rearrangement uses TRBV7-6 and TRBJ2-1; D is possibly TRBD2 (5 bases). The CDR3 contains 15 residues. Trimming stripped 2 bases from V and 8 bases from J, with 16 bases between. In germline, CDR1 is SGHVS, CDR2 FNYEAQ.

This CDR3 reads CASRGLWGRGLAGGWADTQYF. CDR3 coding DNA: TGTGCCAGCAGGGGTCTTTGGGGCCGGGGACTAGCGGGAGGATGGGCAGATACGCAGTATTTT. The V and J genes are TRBV28 and TRBJ2-3, with 15 bases lining up with TRBD2. CDR1 MDHEN and CDR2 SYDVKM come from the germline V gene. The CDR3 length is 21 residues. V dropped 6 bases and J dropped 4; count of bases not matched to a gene: 20. The full variable domain, its missing parts supplied by reference TRBV28 and TRBJ2-3, is DVKVTQSSRYLVKRTGEKVFLECVQDMDHENMFWYRQDPGLGLRLIYFSYDVKMKEKGDIPEGYSVSREKKERFSLILESASTNQTSMYLCASRGLWGRGLAGGWADTQYFGPGTRLTVL.

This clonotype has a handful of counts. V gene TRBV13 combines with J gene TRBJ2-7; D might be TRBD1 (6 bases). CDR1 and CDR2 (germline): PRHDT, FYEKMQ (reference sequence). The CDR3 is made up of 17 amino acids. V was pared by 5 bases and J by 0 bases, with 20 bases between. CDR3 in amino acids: CASSALVTGEGSYEQYF. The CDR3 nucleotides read TGTGCCAGCAGCGCCTTAGTGACAGGAGAGGGCTCCTACGAGCAGTACTTC.

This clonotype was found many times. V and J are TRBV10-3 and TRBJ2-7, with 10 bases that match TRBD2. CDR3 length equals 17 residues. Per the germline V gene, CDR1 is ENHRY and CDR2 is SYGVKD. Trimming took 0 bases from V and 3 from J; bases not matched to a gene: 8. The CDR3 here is CAISESPLAGRRYEQYF. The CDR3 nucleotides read TGTGCCATCAGTGAGTCGCCACTAGCGGGACGACGCTACGAGCAGTACTTC.

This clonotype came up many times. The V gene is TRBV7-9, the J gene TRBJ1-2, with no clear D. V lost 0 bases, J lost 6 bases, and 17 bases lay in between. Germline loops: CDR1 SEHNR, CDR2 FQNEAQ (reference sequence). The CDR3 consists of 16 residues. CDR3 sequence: CASSLALEGIRNGYTF. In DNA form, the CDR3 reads TGTGCCAGCAGCTTAGCGTTGGAGGGAATACGTAATGGCTACACCTTC.

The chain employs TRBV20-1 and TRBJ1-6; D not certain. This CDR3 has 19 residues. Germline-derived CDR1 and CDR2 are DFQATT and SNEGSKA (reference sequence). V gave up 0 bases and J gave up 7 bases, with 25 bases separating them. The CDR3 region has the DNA TGCAGTGCTAGAGATCCCTCCTCCGTCGGCTTGGGCTTGAATTCACCCCTCCACTTT. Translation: CSARDPSSVGLGLNSPLHF.